The 19 T cell receptor beta chains below all came from one sample that was sequenced in a study of blood T cell repertoires in COVID-19. Measured with immunoSEQ multiplex PCR; TCRdb has only the in-frame clones, and not every one. The data hold approximately 210,000 clones, with under 90% observed a single time. Sequencing was done on a sample of peripheral blood. Receptors originate from an elderly woman with COVID-19, enrolled during active disease.

The gene calls are TRBV11-2 and TRBJ2-6; 10 bases match TRBD1. The CDR3 contains 17 residues. After removal of 1 base from V and 1 base from J, the junction contained 1 base not matched to a gene. Germline V gene lookup returns CDR1 SGHAT and CDR2 FQNNGV. The CDR3 reads CASSLGQGASGANVLTF. The CDR3 DNA follows: TGTGCCAGCAGCTTAGGACAGGGGGCTTCTGGGGCCAACGTCCTGACTTTC.

This clone was observed a few times. This rearrangement joins TRBV4-2 to TRBJ1-5, with TRBD1 matching over 8 bases. Trimming removed 1 base from V and 6 bases from J; junction bases left unmatched: 5. The CDR3 contains 15 residues. Looked up from germline, CDR1 is LGHNA and CDR2 is YNFKEQ. The CDR3 DNA follows: TGTGCCAGCAGCCAAGCTCAGGGGGCCAGTCAGCCCCAGCATTTT. This translates into CASSQAQGASQPQHF.

The CDR3 here is CAIRMNPGTQYF. The CDR3 DNA reads TGTGCCATTAGGATGAACCCGGGTACGCAGTATTTT. The chain employs TRBV12-3 or TRBV12-4 and TRBJ2-3; D gene ambiguous. The CDR3 runs to 12 residues. V was trimmed by 10 bases and J by 8 bases, leaving 16 bases between them.

The chain has TRBV2 and TRBJ1-5; possible D gene TRBD1, 6 bases. Germline V lookup: CDR1 SNHLY, CDR2 FYNNEI. CDR3 length: 14 amino acids. V lost 6 bases and J 6 bases, leaving 15 bases between the germline ends. The CDR3 DNA reads as TGTGCCAGCAGCCCTCAGGGGAACCGTCAGCCCCAGCATTTT. This codes for CASSPQGNRQPQHF.

The count of this clone is one. The chain couples TRBV12-3 or TRBV12-4 to TRBJ2-1; D remains ambiguous. The length of the CDR3 is 11 residues. V was pared by 6 bases and J by 9 bases, with 9 bases between. The CDR3: CASSPYGEQFF. CDR3 DNA: TGTGCCAGCAGCCCCTATGGTGAGCAGTTCTTC.

This rearrangement joins TRBV6-2 or TRBV6-3 to TRBJ1-4; D gene uncertain. The CDR3 runs 11 residues. CDR1 and CDR2 from the germline V gene are MNHEY and SVGEGT. Trimming removed 5 bases at V and 8 bases at J, with 6 bases between. CDR3 sequence (DNA): TGTGCCAGCAGTCGCAGGGAAAAACTGTTTTTT. Amino acids: CASSRREKLFF.

This clone was found a few times. The chain recombines TRBV27 with TRBJ2-2; 7 bases line up with TRBD1. Germline values: CDR1 MNHEY, CDR2 SMNVEV (reference sequence). Trimming cost V 6 bases and J 4 bases; bases outside gene matches: 5. This CDR3 comprises 14 residues. The CDR3: CASSRDRSTGELFF. CDR3 sequence (DNA): TGTGCCAGCAGCCGGGACAGAAGCACCGGGGAGCTGTTTTTT.

The chain links TRBV4-2 to TRBJ2-5; 7 bases fit TRBD2. Germline-derived CDR1 and CDR2 are LGHNA and YNFKEQ. V lost 0 bases and J lost 5; bases outside the gene matches: 6. This CDR3 has 15 amino acids. The CDR3 sequence: CASSQDRTSDETQYF. CDR3 sequence (DNA): TGTGCCAGCAGCCAAGATAGAACTAGCGACGAGACCCAGTACTTC.

The chain combines TRBV6-2 or TRBV6-3 with TRBJ2-5, with D possibly TRBD1 on 5 matching bases. V dropped 2 bases and J dropped 1 base, with 11 bases sitting between them. This CDR3 comprises 15 residues. Germline V gene lookup returns CDR1 MNHEY and CDR2 SVGEGT. The CDR3 DNA is TGTGCCAGCAGTTACCCCACAGGCCTCCAAGAGACCCAGTACTTC. Amino acid sequence: CASSYPTGLQETQYF.

V gene TRBV7-2 combines with J gene TRBJ1-1; D is unresolved. From germline, CDR1 is SGHTA and CDR2 FQGNSA. V was clipped by 1 base and J by 1 base, with 7 bases between them. The CDR3 spans 14 residues. In DNA, the CDR3 is TGTGCCAGCAGCTTAGACTCAGGGAACACTGAAGCTTTCTTT. Amino acid sequence: CASSLDSGNTEAFF.

This chain connects TRBV7-6 to TRBJ2-7, with 8 bases lining up with TRBD1. CDR1 and CDR2 (germline): SGHVS, FNYEAQ. The ends lost 1 base at V and 5 bases at J; junction bases unmatched: 4. This CDR3 region has 14 residues. As DNA, the CDR3 is TGTGCCAGCAGCTTAGGGCAGGGGGCACACGAGCAGTACTTC. The encoded protein is CASSLGQGAHEQYF.

The chain has TRBV7-3 and TRBJ2-3; 8 bases line up with TRBD2. CDR1 is SGHTA and CDR2 is FQGTGA in the germline V gene. V trimming: 4 bases; J trimming: 2 bases; junction bases outside the gene matches: 5. This CDR3 spans 15 amino acids. The CDR3 region has the DNA TGTGCCAGCAGCTCGGGGGGGACGCTCACAGATACGCAGTATTTT. Translated, it gives CASSSGGTLTDTQYF.

This chain uses TRBV5-1 with TRBJ2-1, with TRBD2 matching 8 bases. CDR3 length: 15 amino acids. Trimming cost V 3 bases and J 0 bases; bases outside gene matches: 2. The V gene's germline CDR1 is SGHRS and CDR2 YFSETQ. This chain's CDR3 is CASSSLAGSYNEQFF. CDR3 bases: TGCGCCAGCAGCTCGCTAGCGGGCTCCTACAATGAGCAGTTCTTC.

This clone was detected only a few times. The rearrangement uses TRBV30 and TRBJ2-5; maybe TRBD2 (6 bases). V was pared by 1 base and J by 2 bases, with 11 bases between. Germline lookup yields CDR1 GTSNPN and CDR2 SVGIG (reference sequence). CDR3 size: 14 residues. The CDR3 bases are TGTGCCTGGAGTGATACAGGACTACAAGAGACCCAGTACTTC. This sequence encodes CAWSDTGLQETQYF.

This chain joins TRBV9 and TRBJ2-1; D is uncertain. The V end was cut by 0 bases, the J end by 8 bases, with 9 bases between. Per the germline V gene, CDR1 is SGDLS and CDR2 is YYNGEE. The length of the CDR3 is 13 residues. The CDR3 DNA reads as TGTGCCAGCAGCGTAGCCCGAGGCGATGAGCAGTTCTTC. This encodes CASSVARGDEQFF.

The rearrangement uses TRBV7-2 and TRBJ1-4; possibly TRBD1 for D (6 bases). Germline loops: CDR1 SGHTA, CDR2 FQGNSA. V was cut by 5 bases and J by 3 bases, with 10 bases left in between. CDR3 length: 14 residues. Here the CDR3 DNA reads TGTGCCAGCAGCACTCGGACAGCTAATGAAAAACTGTTTTTT. It translates to CASSTRTANEKLFF. The full variable domain, in which reference TRBV7-2 and TRBJ1-4 provide the parts outside the CDR3, is GAGVSQSPSNKVTEKGKDVELRCDPISGHTALYWYRQSLGQGLEFLIYFQGNSAPDKSGLPSDRFSAERTGGSVSTLTIQRTQQEDSAVYLCASSTRTANEKLFFGSGTQLSVL.

This clone turned up a few times. The J gene is TRBJ1-2, the V gene TRBV6-5; 7 positions agree with TRBD1. The CDR3 is made up of 15 amino acids. V shed 2 bases, J shed 7 bases, and the junction held 10 bases outside the gene matches. Per germline, CDR1 MNHEY and CDR2 SVGAGI. This CDR3 is CASSYTGDSGAGYTF. CDR3 nucleotide sequence: TGTGCCAGCAGTTACACGGGGGACAGTGGAGCTGGCTACACCTTC.

This clone was found once. This sequence joins TRBV7-2 and TRBJ1-2, with 8 bases aligning to TRBD1. The CDR3 consists of 14 residues. With V trimmed by 5 bases and J by 5 bases, 7 bases remained unmatched. Germline lookup yields CDR1 SGHTA and CDR2 FQGNSA. For the CDR3, the DNA is TGTGCCAGCAGCCCTGGACAGGGACTATATGGCTACACCTTC. Its protein product is CASSPGQGLYGYTF. The full variable domain, rest sourced from reference TRBV7-2 and TRBJ1-2, is GAGVSQSPSNKVTEKGKDVELRCDPISGHTALYWYRQSLGQGLEFLIYFQGNSAPDKSGLPSDRFSAERTGGSVSTLTIQRTQQEDSAVYLCASSPGQGLYGYTFGSGTRLTVV.

This clone was recorded a few times. The sample has other DNA sequences that encode this CDR3 too. The chain employs TRBV5-4 and TRBJ2-3; perhaps TRBD2 as D (7 bases). Germline values: CDR1 SGHNT, CDR2 YYREEE (reference sequence). V lost 3 bases to trimming and J lost 1 base, with 12 bases between them. The CDR3 runs to 15 residues. The CDR3 region is CASSSGGRGTDTQYF. The CDR3, as DNA: TGTGCCAGCAGCTCGGGGGGCCGAGGCACAGATACGCAGTATTTT.